These T cell receptor beta chains were read from a single sample in a study of CD8 T cells in ankylosing spondylitis. A single record per CDR3 protein comes from TCRdb applying MiXCR to the 5' RACE reads. The sample has 750,000 to 850,000 distinct CDR3 sequences; about an eighth are singletons. Source material: blood, either unsorted or a sorted T cell fraction (not recorded which). The receptor set was obtained from a male donor with ankylosing spondylitis. CDR3s include the opening cysteine and the closing phenylalanine or tryptophan. A D gene is named only where the DNA matches it firmly. Not every row has a clone size; where given, it reads once, few, many or a size class.

clone_size: few
v_call: TRBV7-2
j_call: TRBJ2-5
d_call: NA
cdr3_nt: TGTGCCAGCAGCTTATTCACAAACCAAGAGACCCAGTACTTC
cdr3_aa: CASSLFTNQETQYF

clone_size: few
v_call: TRBV6-2/TRBV6-3
j_call: TRBJ1-6
d_call: TRBD1
cdr3_nt: TGTGCCAGCAGTTACTGGGACAGGGGAAATTCACCCCTCCACTTT
cdr3_aa: CASSYWDRGNSPLHF

clone_size: many
v_call: TRBV20-1
j_call: TRBJ2-7
d_call: NA
cdr3_nt: TGCAGTGCTAGAGACAGGGGCCACGAGCAGTACTTC
cdr3_aa: CSARDRGHEQYF

clone_size: NA
v_call: TRBV25-1
j_call: TRBJ2-3
d_call: NA
cdr3_nt: TGTGCCAGCAGTGACACCGGGGGCACAGATACGCAGTATTTT
cdr3_aa: CASSDTGGTDTQYF

clone_size: NA
v_call: TRBV5-1
j_call: TRBJ2-7
d_call: NA
cdr3_nt: TGCGCCAGCAGCTTGGCCCTAGCTGGAGGGGAGCAGTACTTC
cdr3_aa: CASSLALAGGEQYF

clone_size: NA
v_call: TRBV5-6
j_call: TRBJ2-4
d_call: TRBD2
cdr3_nt: TGTGCCAGCAGCTTGGAATCCACTCCCGGGAGGATTCAGTACTTC
cdr3_aa: CASSLESTPGRIQYF

clone_size: NA
v_call: TRBV19
j_call: TRBJ2-2
d_call: NA
cdr3_nt: TGTGCCAGTAGTATTGGTCAGTCCACCGGGGAGCTGTTTTTT
cdr3_aa: CASSIGQSTGELFF

clone_size: many
v_call: TRBV12-3/TRBV12-4
j_call: TRBJ2-1
d_call: NA
cdr3_nt: TGTGCCAGCAGTCTGACAGACAATGAGCAGTTCTTC
cdr3_aa: CASSLTDNEQFF

clone_size: NA
v_call: TRBV6-1
j_call: TRBJ2-3
d_call: NA
cdr3_nt: TGTGCCAGCAGTGACAACACAGATACGCAGTATTTT
cdr3_aa: CASSDNTDTQYF

clone_size: few
v_call: TRBV6-2/TRBV6-3
j_call: TRBJ2-7
d_call: TRBD1
cdr3_nt: TGTGCCAGCAGTCCGCCCGGGACAGGGGGCTGGGCGCAGTACTTC
cdr3_aa: CASSPPGTGGWAQYF

clone_size: NA
v_call: TRBV12-3/TRBV12-4
j_call: TRBJ2-5
d_call: NA
cdr3_nt: TGTGCCAGCAGTTTAATAGGAGGAGCCGAGACCCAGTACTTC
cdr3_aa: CASSLIGGAETQYF

clone_size: many
v_call: TRBV20-1
j_call: TRBJ1-2
d_call: NA
cdr3_nt: TGCAGTGCTAGCCCTCGGGTCCCCTATGGCTACACCTTC
cdr3_aa: CSASPRVPYGYTF

clone_size: NA
v_call: TRBV5-1
j_call: TRBJ2-7
d_call: NA
cdr3_nt: TGCGCCAGCAGCTTCCTACGGGACCAATCCTACGAGCAGTACTTC
cdr3_aa: CASSFLRDQSYEQYF

clone_size: NA
v_call: TRBV7-2
j_call: TRBJ2-5
d_call: TRBD1
cdr3_nt: TGTGCCAGCAACCAGGGGGCCGGGGAGACCCAGTACTTC
cdr3_aa: CASNQGAGETQYF

clone_size: many
v_call: TRBV10-3
j_call: TRBJ1-2
d_call: NA
cdr3_nt: TGTGCCGTTACGACGCGAGGTGCTGGCTACACCTTC
cdr3_aa: CAVTTRGAGYTF

clone_size: few
v_call: TRBV20-1
j_call: TRBJ2-1
d_call: NA
cdr3_nt: TGCAGTGCTAGAGATCCTCAGGCGAATGAGCAGTTCTTC
cdr3_aa: CSARDPQANEQFF

clone_size: many
v_call: TRBV29-1
j_call: TRBJ2-4
d_call: NA
cdr3_nt: TGCAGCGGGCGGGGACTCGATAGGGTTCAGTACTTC
cdr3_aa: CSGRGLDRVQYF

clone_size: NA
v_call: TRBV9
j_call: TRBJ2-7
d_call: NA
cdr3_nt: TGTGCCAGCAGCGAAGGACTAACGCGGCTTTACGAGCAGTACTTC
cdr3_aa: CASSEGLTRLYEQYF

clone_size: NA
v_call: TRBV28
j_call: TRBJ2-1
d_call: TRBD1
cdr3_nt: TGTGCCAGCGGACAGGGGGGGATAAATGAGCAGTTCTTC
cdr3_aa: CASGQGGINEQFF

clone_size: NA
v_call: TRBV6-2/TRBV6-3
j_call: TRBJ2-2
d_call: NA
cdr3_nt: TGTGCCAGCAGGAGGGGAGCGGCCACCGGGGAGCTGTTTTTT
cdr3_aa: CASRRGAATGELFF

clone_size: NA
v_call: TRBV7-9
j_call: TRBJ2-4
d_call: NA
cdr3_nt: TGTGCCAGCAGCGCCACTAGTGACATTCAGTACTTC
cdr3_aa: CASSATSDIQYF

clone_size: NA
v_call: TRBV6-2/TRBV6-3
j_call: TRBJ1-2
d_call: NA
cdr3_nt: TGTGCCAGCATGGACCGTTACTATGGCTACACCTTC
cdr3_aa: CASMDRYYGYTF

clone_size: few
v_call: TRBV5-4
j_call: TRBJ2-7
d_call: NA
cdr3_nt: TGTGCCAGCAGCTTGACATTGACCGGGACCGATACCTACGAGCAGTACTTC
cdr3_aa: CASSLTLTGTDTYEQYF

clone_size: NA
v_call: TRBV7-2
j_call: TRBJ2-7
d_call: NA
cdr3_nt: TGTGCCAGCAGCTTAAGTCTCTTCTCCTACGAGCAGTACTTC
cdr3_aa: CASSLSLFSYEQYF

clone_size: few
v_call: TRBV5-1
j_call: TRBJ2-1
d_call: NA
cdr3_nt: TGCGCCAGCAGCCTACCACGCAGGACCTACAATGAGCAGTTCTTC
cdr3_aa: CASSLPRRTYNEQFF

clone_size: NA
v_call: TRBV5-1
j_call: TRBJ2-3
d_call: NA
cdr3_nt: TGCGCCAGCAGCCCAACGACTGGCCTGGATACGCAGTATTTT
cdr3_aa: CASSPTTGLDTQYF

clone_size: NA
v_call: TRBV7-2
j_call: TRBJ1-1
d_call: NA
cdr3_nt: TGTGCCAGCAGCTTAGCGCTTCGTGTAGAGGGAGAGGAGAACACTGAAGCTTTCTTT
cdr3_aa: CASSLALRVEGEENTEAFF